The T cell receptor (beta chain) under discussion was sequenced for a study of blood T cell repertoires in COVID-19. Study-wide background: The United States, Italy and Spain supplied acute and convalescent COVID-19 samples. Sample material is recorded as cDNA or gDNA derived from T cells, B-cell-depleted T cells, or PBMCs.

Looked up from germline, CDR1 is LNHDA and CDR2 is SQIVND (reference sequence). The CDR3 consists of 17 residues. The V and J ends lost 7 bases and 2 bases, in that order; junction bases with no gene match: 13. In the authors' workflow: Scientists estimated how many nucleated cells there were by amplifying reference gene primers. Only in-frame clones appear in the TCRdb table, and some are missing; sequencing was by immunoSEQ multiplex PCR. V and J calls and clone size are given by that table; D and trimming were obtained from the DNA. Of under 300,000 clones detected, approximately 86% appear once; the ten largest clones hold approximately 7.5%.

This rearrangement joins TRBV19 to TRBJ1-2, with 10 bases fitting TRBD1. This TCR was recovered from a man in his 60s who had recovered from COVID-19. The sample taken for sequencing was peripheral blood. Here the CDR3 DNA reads TGTGCCAGTACCCCCCGGGGACAGGGGACAAGAAACTATGGCTACACCTTC. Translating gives CASTPRGQGTRNYGYTF. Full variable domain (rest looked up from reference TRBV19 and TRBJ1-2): DGGITQSPKYLFRKEGQNVTLSCEQNLNHDAMYWYRQDPGQGLRLIYYSQIVNDFQKGDIAEGYSVSREKKESFPLTVTSAQKNPTAFYLCASTPRGQGTRNYGYTFGSGTRLTVV.